The source of this TCR beta chain is a study of read filtering for tumor transcriptome and immune sequencing. Across the study: After DNase treatment, RNA was made into whole-transcriptome libraries.

Ten or more counts support this clonotype. This CDR3 comprises 14 residues. The V gene lost 4 bases and the J gene lost 5 bases, with 12 bases spanning the gap. Germline CDR1 and CDR2: LGHDT and YNNKEL (reference sequence). From approximately 400 ng of RNA, a library with molecular barcoded alpha/delta and beta/gamma adaptors was made. TCRdb recomputed calls from the reads with MiXCR, one row per CDR3 protein. This table holds around 35,000 distinct CDR3 sequences, approximately 15% found once. The material sequenced was a population of CD138-negative cells sorted from bone marrow. The sequence came from a donor at least 40 years old with multiple myeloma. This sequence joins TRBV3-1 and TRBJ2-1; a possible D gene is TRBD2 (6 bases). The CDR3 bases are TGTGCCAGCAGCCCAATGTTAGCGGACAATGAGCAGTTCTTC. This codes for CASSPMLADNEQFF.